The clone carrying this T cell receptor beta chain was recorded a few times. Its antigen is not known. This specimen comes from a study of Ad26.COV2.S vaccination and SARS-CoV-2 variants. Looking at the study overall: Donor participated within the Ad26.COV2.S arm of the COV1001 trial. Ad26.COV2.S given intramuscularly, once or twice 56 days apart.

V lost 0 bases, J lost 2 bases, and 8 bases lay in between. The CDR3 is 14 residues long. Germline V gives CDR1 SGHDT, CDR2 YYEEEE. Sequencing used immunoSEQ multiplex PCR; TCRdb keeps in-frame clones, though not all of them. The sample holds about 350,000 clones, around 89% seen once. Treatment denoted: around 19 received Ad26.COV2.S at low or high dose, single or two shots; about 5 received placebo; per-sample allocation not given. On day 63 after the first injection, vaccine and placebo recipients gave samples. Study results and limitations: Total T cell responses were possibly underestimated by TCR breadth and depth analyses. Vaccinees showed greater spike-specific TCR breadth than placebo recipients.

This clonotype was obtained from a person between 18 and 59 years old who received the Ad26.COV2.S COVID-19 vaccine or a placebo. This sample comprised peripheral blood, obtained in a trial of Ad26.COV2.S vaccine versus placebo. The chain uses TRBV5-6 and TRBJ1-1; the D is unclear. The CDR3 here is CASSLVDINTEAFF. CDR3 sequence (DNA): TGTGCCAGCAGCTTGGTAGACATTAACACTGAAGCTTTCTTT.